This T cell receptor beta chain was observed in a study of blood T cells in healthy people across ages. For the second PCR, which ran for roughly 7 to 11 cycles, a sample-barcoded 5' primer and a J-beta primer mix were used. TCRdb reprocessed the 5' RACE reads with MiXCR, giving one entry per CDR3 protein. Among some 1.4 million distinct CDR3 sequences listed, approximately 42% were seen once. Germline CDR1 SGHRS, CDR2 YFSETQ. V lost 7 bases to trimming and J lost 3 bases, with 16 bases between them. CDR3 length: 14 amino acids. This TCR was recovered from a woman aged 18-29 years in good health. The V call is TRBV5-1, the J call TRBJ1-1; a possible D gene is TRBD1 (6 bases). The sequenced material came from blood. The chain's CDR3 is CASSTGWEDTEAFF. In DNA, the CDR3 is TGCGCCAGCTCGACAGGTTGGGAGGACACTGAAGCTTTCTTT.